This T cell receptor (beta chain) was found in a study of blood T cell repertoires in COVID-19. In Seattle, patients joined the study during active infection and were tracked longitudinally. Profiling relied on immunoSEQ multiplex PCR, and the TCRdb table lists in-frame clones only, not all of them. In the table there are roughly 230,000 clones, around 90% of which are singletons. Germline V gene data show CDR1 as SGHRS and CDR2 as YFSETQ. This CDR3 comprises 16 residues. V shed 0 bases, J shed 3 bases, and the junction held 7 bases outside the gene matches. The chain combines TRBV5-1 with TRBJ2-7, with 9 positions matching TRBD1. The specimen was peripheral blood. The receptor was isolated from a woman aged 60-70 years with COVID-19, enrolled during active disease. CDR3 residues: CASSLEGTGSGYEQYF. The CDR3 DNA reads as TGCGCCAGCAGCTTGGAGGGGACAGGGAGTGGCTACGAGCAGTACTTC.